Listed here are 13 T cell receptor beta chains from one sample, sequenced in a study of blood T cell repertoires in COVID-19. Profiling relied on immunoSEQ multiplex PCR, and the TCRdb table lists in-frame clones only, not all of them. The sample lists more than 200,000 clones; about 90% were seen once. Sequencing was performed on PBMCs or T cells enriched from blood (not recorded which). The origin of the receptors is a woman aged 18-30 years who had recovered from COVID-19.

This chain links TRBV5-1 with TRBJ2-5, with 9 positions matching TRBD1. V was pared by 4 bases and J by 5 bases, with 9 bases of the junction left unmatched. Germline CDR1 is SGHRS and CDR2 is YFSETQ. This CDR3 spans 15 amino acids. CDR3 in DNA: TGCGCCAGCAGCCCGGACAGGGGAGGGTCGGAGACCCAGTACTTC. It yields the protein CASSPDRGGSETQYF.

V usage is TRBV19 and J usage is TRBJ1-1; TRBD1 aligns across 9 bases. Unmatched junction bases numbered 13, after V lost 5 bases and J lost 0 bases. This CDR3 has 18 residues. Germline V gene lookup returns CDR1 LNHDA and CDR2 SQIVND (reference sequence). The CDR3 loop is CASSGQGSWAGVNTEAFF. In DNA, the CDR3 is TGTGCCAGTAGTGGACAGGGGAGTTGGGCGGGTGTGAACACTGAAGCTTTCTTT.

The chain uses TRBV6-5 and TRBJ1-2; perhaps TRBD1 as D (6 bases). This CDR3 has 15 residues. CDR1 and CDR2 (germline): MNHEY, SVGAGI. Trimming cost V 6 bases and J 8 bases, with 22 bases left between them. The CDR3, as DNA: TGTGCCAGCAGGGATCACAGGGCCACGTATCAGGGCTACACCTTC. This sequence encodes CASRDHRATYQGYTF.

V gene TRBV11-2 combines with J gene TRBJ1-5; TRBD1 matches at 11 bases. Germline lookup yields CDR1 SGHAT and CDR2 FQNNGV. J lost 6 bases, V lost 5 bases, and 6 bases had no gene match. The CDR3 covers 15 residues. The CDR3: CASSADRGRGQPQHF. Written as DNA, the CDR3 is TGTGCCAGCAGCGCGGACAGGGGGCGAGGTCAGCCCCAGCATTTT.

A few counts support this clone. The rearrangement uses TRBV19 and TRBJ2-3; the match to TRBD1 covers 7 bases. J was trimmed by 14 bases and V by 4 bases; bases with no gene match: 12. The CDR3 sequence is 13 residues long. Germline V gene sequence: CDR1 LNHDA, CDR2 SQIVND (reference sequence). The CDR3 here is CASSTAQGTPLYF. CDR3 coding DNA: TGTGCCAGTAGTACAGCACAGGGGACCCCACTGTATTTT.

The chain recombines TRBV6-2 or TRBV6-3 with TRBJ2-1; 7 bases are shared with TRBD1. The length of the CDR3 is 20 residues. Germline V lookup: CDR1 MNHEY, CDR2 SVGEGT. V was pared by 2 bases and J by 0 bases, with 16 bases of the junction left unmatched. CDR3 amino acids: CASSYRRDSDISSSYNEQFF. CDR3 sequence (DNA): TGTGCCAGCAGTTACCGACGGGACAGCGACATTTCGAGCTCCTACAATGAGCAGTTCTTC.

The CDR3 DNA is TGTGCCAGCAGCATACAGGGGGCGCACTATGGCTACACCTTC. Translation gives CASSIQGAHYGYTF. The chain is built from TRBV21-1 and TRBJ1-2; the D call TRBD1 from the table was never checked on the DNA. TRBV21-1 is shown as a pseudogene. The CDR3 is 14 amino acids.

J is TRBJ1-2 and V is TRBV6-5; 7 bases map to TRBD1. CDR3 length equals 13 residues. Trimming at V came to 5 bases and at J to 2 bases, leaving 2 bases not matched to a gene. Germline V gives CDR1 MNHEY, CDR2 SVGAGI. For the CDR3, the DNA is TGTGCCAGCAGTATGGACAGGAACTATGGCTACACCTTC. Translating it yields CASSMDRNYGYTF.

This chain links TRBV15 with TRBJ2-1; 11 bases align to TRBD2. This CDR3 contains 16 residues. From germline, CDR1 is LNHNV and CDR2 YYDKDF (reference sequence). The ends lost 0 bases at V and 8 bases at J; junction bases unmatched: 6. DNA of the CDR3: TGTGCCACCAGCAGAGATGGTAGCGGGAGGGCCTATGAGCAGTTCTTC. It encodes CATSRDGSGRAYEQFF.

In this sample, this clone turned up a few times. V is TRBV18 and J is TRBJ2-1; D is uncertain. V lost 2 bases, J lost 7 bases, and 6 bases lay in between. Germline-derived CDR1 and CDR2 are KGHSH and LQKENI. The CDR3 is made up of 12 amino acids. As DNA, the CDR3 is TGTGCCAGCTCACCAAGCGAAAATGAGCAGTTCTTC. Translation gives CASSPSENEQFF.

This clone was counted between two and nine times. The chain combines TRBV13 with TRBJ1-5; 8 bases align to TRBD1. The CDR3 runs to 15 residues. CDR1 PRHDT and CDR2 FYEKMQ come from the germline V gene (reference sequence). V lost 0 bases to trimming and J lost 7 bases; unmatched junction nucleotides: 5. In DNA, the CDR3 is TGTGCCAGCAGCTTAGGCGGATGGACAGGGCAGCCCCAGCATTTT. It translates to CASSLGGWTGQPQHF. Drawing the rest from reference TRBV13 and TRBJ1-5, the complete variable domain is AAGVIQSPRHLIKEKRETATLKCYPIPRHDTVYWYQQGPGQDPQFLISFYEKMQSDKGSIPDRFSAQQFSDYHSELNMSSLELGDSALYFCASSLGGWTGQPQHFGDGTRLSIL.

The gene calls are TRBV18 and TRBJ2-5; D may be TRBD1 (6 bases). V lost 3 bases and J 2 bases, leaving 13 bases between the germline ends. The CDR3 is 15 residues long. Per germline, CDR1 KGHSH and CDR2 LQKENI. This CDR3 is CASSPRSGTQETQYF. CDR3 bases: TGTGCCAGCTCACCGCGGTCGGGGACACAAGAGACCCAGTACTTC. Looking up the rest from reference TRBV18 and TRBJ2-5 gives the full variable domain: NAGVMQNPRHLVRRRGQEARLRCSPMKGHSHVYWYRQLPEEGLKFMVYLQKENIIDESGMPKERFSAEFPKEGPSILRIQQVVRGDSAAYFCASSPRSGTQETQYFGPGTRLLVL.

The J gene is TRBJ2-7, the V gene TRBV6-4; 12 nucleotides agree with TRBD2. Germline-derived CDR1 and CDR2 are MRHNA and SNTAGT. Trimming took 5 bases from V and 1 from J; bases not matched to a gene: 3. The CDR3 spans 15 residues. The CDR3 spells CASSPGLAGSYEQYF. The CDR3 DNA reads TGTGCCAGCAGTCCGGGACTAGCGGGTTCCTACGAGCAGTACTTC.